This entry lists 2 T cell receptor beta chains sequenced from one sample in a study of identical twins. TCRdb called the 5' RACE reads again in MiXCR, with one record for every CDR3 protein. This sample has 350,000 or so distinct CDR3 sequences; over 9% occur once, and the top ten carry around 7.2%. The same specimen was also included in a second study, on yellow fever vaccine responses in identical twins.

Sequenced sample: CD8+ T cells sorted from blood. Receptors were obtained from a woman younger than 30 in good health.

The chain has TRBV7-9 and TRBJ1-2; tentative D call: TRBD1 (6 bases). The CDR3 sequence is 15 residues long. Trimming removed 5 bases from V and 5 bases from J, with 18 bases in between. The V gene's germline CDR1 is SEHNR and CDR2 FQNEAQ (reference sequence). CDR3 in DNA: TGTGCCAGCAGCAATAAGGGGGAGTTGTATTATGGCTACACCTTC. The encoded protein is CASSNKGELYYGYTF. Drawing the rest from reference TRBV7-9 and TRBJ1-2, the complete variable domain is DTGVSQNPRHKITKRGQNVTFRCDPISEHNRLYWYRQTLGQGPEFLTYFQNEAQLEKSRLLSDRFSAERPKGSFSTLEIQRTEQGDSAMYLCASSNKGELYYGYTFGSGTRLTVV.

The sample holds a few counts of this clonotype. The genes are TRBV27 and TRBJ2-3; 11 bases align to TRBD2. The CDR3 has 16 amino acids. CDR1 is MNHEY, CDR2 SMNVEV, per germline (reference sequence). V lost 5 bases to trimming and J lost 4 bases; unmatched junction nucleotides: 8. This CDR3 is CASSPIAGGRADTQYF. CDR3 DNA: TGTGCCAGCAGTCCCATAGCGGGAGGGCGTGCAGATACGCAGTATTTT.